The following is a T cell receptor beta chain sequence with its context. Other nucleotide sequences from this sample produce the same CDR3. These data originate in a study of cytomegalovirus exposure and HLA in healthy donors. Whole-study context: Prior work identified some 120 million unique TCR beta sequences in approximately 180 million T cells.

Though nominally healthy at sampling, donors likely had unrecorded immune exposures. The PCR contained 60 Vbeta and 13 Jbeta primers. Assay: immunoSEQ multiplex PCR; the TCRdb copy retains only in-frame clones and omits some. The table shows 100,000 to 130,000 clones, with 55% to 85% occurring only once. Looked up from germline, CDR1 is SGHRS and CDR2 is YFSETQ. V gave up 4 bases and J gave up 7 bases; unmatched junction bases: 4. The CDR3 extends over 14 amino acids. The chain carries TRBV5-1 and TRBJ1-6, with 8 bases that match TRBD1. This clonotype originated in a young man in good health and CMV-seronegative. The sequenced material came from PBMCs. The CDR3 protein is CASSPGQGNSPLHF. The CDR3, as DNA: TGCGCCAGCAGCCCCGGACAGGGCAATTCACCCCTCCACTTT.